Below, 20 T cell receptor beta chains from the same sample are listed, as sequenced in a study of blood T cells in healthy people across ages. Using a J-beta primer mix together with a sample-barcoded 5' primer, a second PCR was run for about 6 to 12 cycles. TCRdb re-called the 5' RACE reads with MiXCR, one entry per CDR3 protein. Among 1.5 million to 2 million distinct CDR3 sequences listed, about 28% were seen once. The sample consisted of blood. All receptors derive from a woman aged 30 to 39 in good health.

The table lists this clonotype with a few counts. This rearrangement joins TRBV6-5 to TRBJ2-3, with D tentatively TRBD1 (5 bases). CDR1 MNHEY and CDR2 SVGAGI come from the germline V gene. The length of the CDR3 is 14 residues. V was pared by 2 bases and J by 3 bases, with 9 bases between. The CDR3 region is CASSYPGQTDTQYF. CDR3 coding DNA: TGTGCCAGCAGTTACCCAGGACAAACAGATACGCAGTATTTT.

V and J are TRBV20-1 and TRBJ1-4; D unresolved. Trimming removed 6 bases at V and 6 bases at J, with 20 bases between. The CDR3 extends over 15 amino acids. In germline, CDR1 is DFQATT, CDR2 SNEGSKA (reference sequence). The CDR3: CSASGPSGMDEKLFF. DNA for the CDR3: TGCAGTGCAAGTGGGCCAAGTGGGATGGATGAAAAACTGTTTTTT.

This clonotype was seen a few times. The V call is TRBV7-2, the J call TRBJ2-7; 9 bases fit TRBD2. CDR3 length equals 17 residues. CDR1 is SGHTA and CDR2 is FQGNSA in the germline V gene. V trimming: 1 base; J trimming: 0 bases; junction bases outside the gene matches: 7. CDR3 nucleotide sequence: TGTGCCAGCAGCTTAGGGAGAGCGGGAGGCATCTCCTACGAGCAGTACTTC. Translated, it gives CASSLGRAGGISYEQYF.

The chain is built from TRBV28 and TRBJ1-5; the D gene is possibly TRBD1 (5 bases). The V end lost 6 bases, the J end lost 0 bases, and 15 bases lay between the germline ends. The CDR3 covers 16 residues. The germline V gene encodes CDR1 MDHEN and CDR2 SYDVKM. In nucleotides, the CDR3 is TGTGCCAGCAGCTCCGCCGGGGGTTATAGCAATCAGCCCCAGCATTTT. Translating gives CASSSAGGYSNQPQHF.

The chain joins TRBV10-3 to TRBJ1-6, with TRBD1 matching over 7 bases. Germline V lookup: CDR1 ENHRY, CDR2 SYGVKD. The CDR3 sequence is 17 residues long. Trimming took 3 bases from V and 9 from J; bases not matched to a gene: 14. CDR3 nucleotides: TGTGCCATCAGTGAACGGTTAACCGAACAGGGGTTTTCACCCCTCCACTTT. It specifies CAISERLTEQGFSPLHF.

Only one count was recorded for this clonotype. This chain uses TRBV28 with TRBJ2-1; a weak D match, TRBD1 (6 bases). CDR3 length: 16 amino acids. The V end was cut by 3 bases, the J end by 7 bases, with 19 bases between. The germline gives CDR1 MDHEN, CDR2 SYDVKM. CDR3 nucleotide sequence: TGTGCCAGCAGTTTGTTCAACCAGGGCAGGGGAAATGAGCAGTTCTTC. Translating gives CASSLFNQGRGNEQFF.

This clonotype was found a few times. J is TRBJ2-3 and V is TRBV20-1; 8 positions match TRBD2. CDR1 and CDR2 (germline): DFQATT, SNEGSKA (reference sequence). This CDR3 has 14 residues. Losses at the gene ends were 1 base for V and 5 bases for J; bases not matched to a gene: 5. CDR3 sequence: CSARGAGGGDTQYF. Written as DNA, the CDR3 is TGCAGTGCTAGAGGCGCCGGGGGGGGAGATACGCAGTATTTT.

A word on this clonotype: A read error may be the cause here, since a much bigger clone is one base away. The chain combines TRBV12-3 or TRBV12-4 with TRBJ2-1; TRBD2 might be the D (5 bases). The CDR3 sequence is 12 residues long. The CDR3 DNA sequence: TGTACCAGCAGTTCGAGTCCGGGGGAGCAGTTCTTC. This sequence encodes CTSSSSPGEQFF.

This clonotype was observed a handful of times. The chain uses TRBV5-5 and TRBJ2-6; TRBD1 matches 7 bases. The CDR3 is made up of 18 amino acids. Germline lookup yields CDR1 SGHKS and CDR2 YYEKEE (reference sequence). With 0 bases clipped from V and 1 base from J, the junction kept 7 bases outside the gene matches. The CDR3 spells CASSLVAGGSSGANVLTF. The CDR3 region has the DNA TGTGCCAGCAGCTTGGTAGCAGGGGGATCATCTGGGGCCAACGTCCTGACTTTC.

On this clonotype: One end of the junction is discordant with germline, which a read error may explain. The chain has TRBV7-9 and TRBJ2-5; D is unclear. Germline CDR1 reads SEHNR; CDR2 reads FQNEAQ (reference sequence). This CDR3 is 15 amino acids long. Here the CDR3 reads CAGSLRLGSQETRYF. CDR3 nucleotide sequence: TGTGCCGGCAGCTTAAGGTTGGGCAGCCAAGAGACCCGGTACTTC.

A few counts support this clonotype. J is TRBJ1-2 and V is TRBV6-6; D remains ambiguous. The CDR3 is made up of 14 amino acids. V was trimmed by 8 bases and J by 1 base, leaving 14 bases between them. CDR1 is MNHNY, CDR2 SVGAGI, per germline (reference sequence). CDR3 sequence reads: CASAPGQRNYGYTF. The CDR3 bases are TGTGCCAGCGCCCCTGGGCAGCGTAACTATGGCTACACCTTC.

This clonotype has a handful of counts. V is TRBV4-1 and J is TRBJ1-4, with D tentatively TRBD1 (6 bases). Germline CDR1 reads MGHRA; CDR2 reads YSYEKL. The CDR3 length is 16 residues. The V and J ends lost 1 base and 8 bases respectively, with 17 bases between them. Here the CDR3 DNA reads TGCGCCAGCAGCCAAGCCGGGACCCGGGGGGGCGAAAAACTGTTTTTT. Its translation: CASSQAGTRGGEKLFF.

The rearrangement links TRBV7-2 to TRBJ2-7; D call uncertain. Germline loops: CDR1 SGHTA, CDR2 FQGNSA. V was pared by 1 base and J by 0 bases, with 10 bases between. The CDR3 is 15 residues long. CDR3 nucleotides: TGTGCCAGCAGCTTAGAACTTTACCCCTCCTACGAGCAGTACTTC. This translates into CASSLELYPSYEQYF.

To note about this clonotype: Just one base apart from a much larger clone, this may be a read error. The chain combines TRBV15 with TRBJ2-1; no firm D call. Germline assignment: CDR1 LNHNV and CDR2 YYDKDF (reference sequence). The ends were cut back, 3 bases at V and 13 bases at J, with 13 bases in the middle. The CDR3 covers 12 residues. The CDR3 region has the DNA TGTGCCACCAGCAGGGCTAAAGAGACCCAGTTCTTC. Amino acids: CATSRAKETQFF.

In this sample, this clonotype turned up many times. The chain recombines TRBV6-6 with TRBJ1-1, with D maybe TRBD1 (6 bases). From germline, CDR1 is MNHNY and CDR2 SVGAGI (reference sequence). Deletions cut 7 bases from V and 5 bases from J, with 14 bases between. This CDR3 region has 13 residues. CDR3 in DNA: TGTGCCAGCACCTATTCAGGGGAAACTGAAGCTTTCTTT. This gives the protein CASTYSGETEAFF.

CDR3 sequence reads: CASNLNTGELFF. In nucleotides, the CDR3 is TGTGCCAGTAATCTGAACACCGGGGAGCTGTTTTTT. V is TRBV19 and J is TRBJ2-2; D uncertain. This CDR3 spans 12 amino acids. Per the germline V gene, CDR1 is LNHDA and CDR2 is SQIVND (reference sequence). The V gene lost 7 bases and the J gene lost 1 base, with 4 bases spanning the gap.

In its sample, this clonotype was seen a few times. This chain connects TRBV6-2 or TRBV6-3 to TRBJ1-2, with D perhaps matching TRBD1 (5 bases). This CDR3 has 16 residues. V was clipped by 5 bases and J by 0 bases, with 16 bases between them. Germline V gene lookup returns CDR1 MNHEY and CDR2 SVGEGT. Here the CDR3 reads CASSHWDGSTNYGYTF. CDR3 nucleotide sequence: TGTGCCAGCAGTCACTGGGACGGATCCACTAACTATGGCTACACCTTC.

The rearrangement uses TRBV25-1 and TRBJ2-3; 10 bases align to TRBD1. Germline assignment: CDR1 MGHDK and CDR2 SYGVNS. This CDR3 spans 15 amino acids. Trimming at V came to 5 bases and at J to 5 bases, leaving 7 bases not matched to a gene. The chain's CDR3 is CASSTWTGGQDTQYF. The CDR3 DNA reads as TGTGCCAGCAGTACCTGGACAGGGGGGCAAGATACGCAGTATTTT.

V usage is TRBV12-3 or TRBV12-4 and J usage is TRBJ1-5; TRBD1 aligns across 7 bases. J lost 7 bases, V lost 0 bases, and 6 bases had no gene match. The CDR3 extends over 15 amino acids. Here the CDR3 DNA reads TGTGCCAGCAGTTTAGCAGGGACAGTTGAACAGCCCCAGCATTTT. Translated: CASSLAGTVEQPQHF.

This clonotype has at least ten counts. The V call is TRBV20-1, the J call TRBJ2-6, with D tentatively TRBD2 (6 bases). Trimming shortened V by 0 bases and J by 0 bases, and 12 bases separated the two germline ends. The CDR3 runs 17 residues. Germline CDR1 is DFQATT and CDR2 is SNEGSKA (reference sequence). The CDR3 is CSAREWGRSSGANVLTF. The DNA for the CDR3 is TGCAGTGCTAGAGAATGGGGGAGGAGCTCTGGGGCCAACGTCCTGACTTTC.